This T cell receptor (beta chain) was obtained from a study of CD8+ T cells in alopecia areata. Study results and caveats: Normal scalp showed lower clonality than lesional scalp, especially alopecia totalis/universalis. Although TCR sharing was seen in mice, sharing across patients was less clear, possibly for HLA-related reasons.

Worth noting for this clone: Its antigen is as yet unknown.

Following RNA extraction, reverse transcription yielded cDNA that acted as the sequencing template. Here immunoSEQ multiplex PCR was the method, and the copy in TCRdb shows in-frame clones only, minus some. The sample has about 150,000 clones, 45% to 60% seen once; the top ten hold 4% to 5.5%. It was from PBMCs that CD4+ and CD8+ T cells were sorted. The specimen was CD4+ T cells sorted from blood. The sequence derives from a human donor in good health.

CDR3 bases: TGCAGCGTTGAAGCGAGCGGCCATCTTAGCTACACCTTC. Translation: CSVEASGHLSYTF. The gene calls are TRBV29-1 and TRBJ1-2; D remains unclear. The CDR3 is 13 residues long. Per germline, CDR1 SQVTM and CDR2 ANQGSEA. Deletions cut 1 base from V and 9 bases from J, with 15 bases between. Variable domain in full (rest from reference TRBV29-1 and TRBJ1-2): SAVISQKPSRDICQRGTSLTIQCQVDSQVTMMFWYRQQPGQSLTLIATANQGSEATYESGFVIDKFPISRPNLTFSTLTVSNMSPEDSSIYLCSVEASGHLSYTFGSGTRLTVV.